This is a list of T cell receptor beta chains from one sample in a study of T cell repertoires in cytomegalovirus infection. No antigen has been identified for these receptors. TCRdb re-called the reads with MiXCR, one entry per CDR3 protein. The table lists approximately 910,000 distinct CDR3 sequences, about a third of them singletons, with 13% in the top ten. The sequencing used cultured CD8+ T cells from PBMCs, collected from culture after CMV antigen stimulation. All receptors come from a human donor in good health (CMV status not recorded). Some clones in this sample may be carry-over from other donors' samples. The CDR3 runs from the conserved cysteine through the conserved F or W.

j_call | v_call | cdr3_aa
TRBJ2-5 | TRBV7-9 | CASSLSTVQETQYF
TRBJ1-1 | TRBV7-6 | CASSLGEGAEAFF
TRBJ2-1 | TRBV2 | CASSGSQGALEDEQFF
TRBJ1-5 | TRBV13 | CASSVGGPNSNQPQHF
TRBJ2-1 | TRBV27 | CASSLSRSGFSYNEQFF
TRBJ1-1 | TRBV28 | CASSRRDRASTEAFF
TRBJ2-5 | TRBV19 | CASSMGPAGGPQETQYF
TRBJ1-5 | TRBV7-6 | CASRTGRGARQPQHF
TRBJ2-3 | TRBV7-9 | CASSSIVYGATDTQYF
TRBJ2-5 | TRBV7-9 | CASSPTPGLAETQYF
TRBJ2-3 | TRBV12-3/TRBV12-4 | CASGETFNTQYF
TRBJ2-5 | TRBV6-2/TRBV6-3 | CASSSPTGLAGTETQYF
TRBJ2-3 | TRBV4-3 | CASSPKIPDTQYF
TRBJ1-1 | TRBV7-9 | CASSSRLPGQKGTEAFF
TRBJ2-5 | TRBV7-2 | CASSLARVTSGGRREETQYF
TRBJ1-2 | TRBV6-2/TRBV6-3 | CASSLPARQDYYGYTF
TRBJ2-7 | TRBV6-5 | CASSYPKTGAEQYF
TRBJ1-2 | TRBV7-8 | CASRTAFTLDLNGYTF